Listed here are 28 T cell receptor beta chains from one sample, sequenced in a study of neurological immune-mediated disorders. MiXCR, applied by TCRdb to the 5' RACE reads, yields one record per CDR3 protein. The data hold approximately 77,000 distinct CDR3 sequences, with roughly 9% observed a single time. The specimen sequenced was PBMCs. These receptors were obtained from a man aged 50 to 59 in good health.

This clonotype was observed at least ten times. V usage is TRBV6-6 and J usage is TRBJ2-7; D gene unclear. Looked up from germline, CDR1 is MNHNY and CDR2 is SVGAGI (reference sequence). V was pared by 4 bases and J by 3 bases, with 10 bases between. The CDR3 has 13 amino acids. Here the CDR3 DNA reads TGTGCCAGCAGTTTCACGGACGACTACGAGCAGTACTTC. It is translated as CASSFTDDYEQYF.

This clonotype was detected ten times or more. The chain uses TRBV7-9 and TRBJ1-3; the D gene is possibly TRBD1 (5 bases). Germline CDR1 reads SEHNR; CDR2 reads FQNEAQ (reference sequence). The V and J ends lost 1 base and 0 bases respectively, with 10 bases between them. This CDR3 region has 16 residues. Here the CDR3 DNA reads TGTGCCAGCAGCTTAGTTCGCGGGGGCTCTGGAAACACCATATATTTT. It codes for CASSLVRGGSGNTIYF.

This clonotype was recorded at least ten times. This sequence joins TRBV12-3 or TRBV12-4 and TRBJ2-5; D call uncertain. This CDR3 spans 11 amino acids. Trimming removed 4 bases at V and 5 bases at J, with 5 bases between. CDR3 DNA: TGTGCCAGCAGTTCCTGGGAGACCCAGTACTTC. Its protein product is CASSSWETQYF.

This clonotype was seen ten or more times. The J gene is TRBJ2-3, the V gene TRBV7-8, with unresolved D. The CDR3 consists of 15 residues. V gave up 0 bases and J gave up 0 bases, with 7 bases separating them. Germline loops: CDR1 SGHVS, CDR2 FQNEAQ. The DNA for the CDR3 is TGTGCCAGCAGCTTAGCGAGCGTAAGCACAGATACGCAGTATTTT. Translated: CASSLASVSTDTQYF.

The genes are TRBV5-1 and TRBJ1-5; D perhaps matches TRBD1 (6 bases). Trimming removed 0 bases at V and 8 bases at J, with 9 bases between. CDR1 SGHRS and CDR2 YFSETQ come from the germline V gene. The CDR3 totals 13 residues. CDR3 nucleotides: TGCGCCAGCAGCTTGGGGGGGGCTGAGCCCCAGCATTTT. This codes for CASSLGGAEPQHF.

This clonotype was observed at least ten times. The V gene is TRBV28, the J gene TRBJ1-4, with D uncertain. The germline CDR1 and CDR2 sequences are MDHEN and SYDVKM. There are 12 residues in the CDR3. The V gene lost 6 bases and the J gene lost 8 bases, with 10 bases spanning the gap. CDR3 coding DNA: TGTGCCAGCAGGCCCCCCGGGGAAAAACTGTTTTTT. Translating it yields CASRPPGEKLFF.

The chain has TRBV5-1 and TRBJ2-7; the D gene is possibly TRBD2 (5 bases). CDR3 length equals 14 residues. V was pared by 4 bases and J by 9 bases, with 20 bases between. CDR1 and CDR2 (germline): SGHRS, YFSETQ. The CDR3 DNA follows: TGCGCCAGCAGCCCCCAAGGGAGCCGCGAAGGGCAGTACTTC. It yields the protein CASSPQGSREGQYF.

This clonotype has at least ten counts. V usage is TRBV12-3 or TRBV12-4 and J usage is TRBJ1-4; D is ambiguous. The CDR3 has 12 amino acids. V was clipped by 5 bases and J by 8 bases, with 9 bases between them. The CDR3 region has the DNA TGTGCCAGCAGTGTTAGTCCAGAAAAACTGTTTTTT. Translation gives CASSVSPEKLFF.

V and J are TRBV5-6 and TRBJ1-1, with D perhaps matching TRBD1 (5 bases). The CDR3 is 17 residues long. Trimming took off 0 bases at V and 0 bases at J, with 15 bases between the two ends. Germline assignment: CDR1 SGHDT and CDR2 YYEEEE. CDR3 region: CASSLVDSRAMNTEAFF. CDR3 DNA sequence: TGTGCCAGCAGCTTGGTCGACAGTCGAGCGATGAACACTGAAGCTTTCTTT. The full variable domain, completed using reference TRBV5-6 and TRBJ1-1, is DAGVTQSPTHLIKTRGQQVTLRCSPKSGHDTVSWYQQALGQGPQFIFQYYEEEERQRGNFPDRFSGHQFPNYSSELNVNALLLGDSALYLCASSLVDSRAMNTEAFFGQGTRLTVV.

This chain connects TRBV5-1 to TRBJ2-7, with D perhaps matching TRBD2 (5 bases). Germline loops: CDR1 SGHRS, CDR2 YFSETQ. V gave up 4 bases and J gave up 5 bases, with 10 bases separating them. CDR3 size: 12 residues. The CDR3 DNA is TGCGCCAGCAGCCCCCCCGGGAACGAGCAGTACTTC. The encoded protein is CASSPPGNEQYF.

V and J are TRBV5-1 and TRBJ1-5; no definite D call. Trimming shortened V by 0 bases and J by 3 bases, and 4 bases separated the two germline ends. The germline V gene encodes CDR1 SGHRS and CDR2 YFSETQ. The CDR3 totals 13 residues. CDR3: CASSLDDNQPQHF. The CDR3 bases are TGCGCCAGCAGCTTGGACGACAATCAGCCCCAGCATTTT.

At least ten counts were recorded for this clonotype. CDR3 amino acids: CAIRPGQGDDEQYF. CDR3 DNA: TGTGCCATCAGGCCGGGACAGGGGGATGACGAGCAGTACTTC. The chain combines TRBV10-3 with TRBJ2-7; 11 bases agree with TRBD1. This CDR3 is 14 amino acids long. The trim removed 6 bases at V and 5 bases at J, leaving 6 bases unmatched. Germline V gives CDR1 ENHRY, CDR2 SYGVKD.

This clonotype showed up many times. The chain links TRBV5-1 to TRBJ2-7; the match to TRBD2 covers 9 bases. J was trimmed by 4 bases and V by 0 bases; bases with no gene match: 8. Germline CDR1 and CDR2: SGHRS and YFSETQ. The CDR3 runs 16 residues. The CDR3 bases are TGCGCCAGCAGCTTGGGGATAGCGGGAGAATGGTACGAGCAGTACTTC. It specifies CASSLGIAGEWYEQYF.

This clonotype was picked up many times. The V gene is TRBV7-9, the J gene TRBJ2-5; no clear D gene. Deletions cut 3 bases from V and 5 bases from J, with 7 bases between. The germline gives CDR1 SEHNR, CDR2 FQNEAQ (reference sequence). The CDR3 loop spans 12 amino acids. In DNA, the CDR3 is TGTGCCAGCAGCTTCGTGGGTGAGACCCAGTACTTC. Translated: CASSFVGETQYF.

The V gene is TRBV6-6, the J gene TRBJ1-2; D unresolved. V lost 2 bases to trimming and J lost 1 base, with 8 bases between them. Germline V gene lookup returns CDR1 MNHNY and CDR2 SVGAGI (reference sequence). The CDR3 has 14 residues. Here the CDR3 reads CASSYQTSNYGYTF. The CDR3 DNA reads TGTGCCAGCAGTTACCAGACAAGTAACTATGGCTACACCTTC.

This clonotype occurred many times. This rearrangement joins TRBV29-1 to TRBJ1-5; D gene ambiguous. Trimming cost V 4 bases and J 3 bases, with 16 bases left between them. The CDR3 consists of 15 residues. Germline CDR1 SQVTM, CDR2 ANQGSEA. The CDR3 sequence: CSVAFSTINNQPQHF. The CDR3 DNA is TGCAGCGTTGCCTTCAGCACGATAAACAATCAGCCCCAGCATTTT.

The rearrangement joins TRBV2 to TRBJ2-7, with TRBD1 matching 7 bases. Germline V gene data show CDR1 as SNHLY and CDR2 as FYNNEI. V lost 0 bases and J lost 1; bases outside the gene matches: 12. The CDR3 is made up of 18 amino acids. The CDR3 nucleotides read TGTGCCAGCAGTGAAGCGGTCCTACGGGACAGAATTTCCTACGAGCAGTACTTC. Its protein is CASSEAVLRDRISYEQYF.

This clonotype came up a few times. The chain uses TRBV27 and TRBJ2-3, with TRBD2 as a possible D gene (7 bases). The CDR3 length is 15 residues. The V end lost 3 bases, the J end lost 5 bases, and 15 bases lay between the germline ends. Germline V gene sequence: CDR1 MNHEY, CDR2 SMNVEV (reference sequence). The CDR3 protein is CASSLGGPVRDTQYF. The CDR3 DNA follows: TGTGCCAGCAGTTTGGGGGGGCCGGTTAGAGATACGCAGTATTTT.

This clonotype was counted at least ten times. The chain uses TRBV7-9 and TRBJ2-7; 12 bases line up with TRBD2. This CDR3 comprises 17 residues. The germline gives CDR1 SEHNR, CDR2 FQNEAQ (reference sequence). J was trimmed by 3 bases and V by 6 bases; bases with no gene match: 12. The CDR3 nucleotides read TGTGCCAGCAGGCCTTCGACTAGCGGGAGTGGGATCTACGAGCAGTACTTC. It encodes CASRPSTSGSGIYEQYF.

This clonotype was observed at least ten times. This chain joins TRBV7-9 and TRBJ2-1; 8 bases are shared with TRBD1. Germline V CDR1 and CDR2: SEHNR, FQNEAQ (reference sequence). The CDR3 spans 15 residues. J lost 0 bases, V lost 4 bases, and 2 bases had no gene match. The CDR3 sequence: CASSSQGASYNEQFF. In DNA, the CDR3 is TGTGCCAGCAGCTCGCAGGGGGCCTCCTACAATGAGCAGTTCTTC. The full variable domain, its missing parts supplied by reference TRBV7-9 and TRBJ2-1, is DTGVSQNPRHKITKRGQNVTFRCDPISEHNRLYWYRQTLGQGPEFLTYFQNEAQLEKSRLLSDRFSAERPKGSFSTLEIQRTEQGDSAMYLCASSSQGASYNEQFFGPGTRLTVL.

For this clonotype: The CDR3 end shows no conserved phenylalanine or tryptophan, and so a read error is likely. The chain has TRBV20-1 and TRBJ2-5; D is ambiguous. Trimming pared 1 base from V and 10 bases from J, leaving 10 bases between. CDR1 DFQATT and CDR2 SNEGSKA come from the germline V gene (reference sequence). This CDR3 contains 11 residues. The CDR3, as DNA: TGCAGTGCTAGAGGTTCGTCGGACCAGTACTAC. This gives the protein CSARGSSDQYY.

Comment on this clonotype: A much larger clone lies one base from this, so it may be a read error. In nucleotides, the CDR3 is TGTGCCAGCAGTAGGACATGGCAGTCCTACGAGCAGTACTTC. Translation: CASSRTWQSYEQYF. The chain couples TRBV12-3 or TRBV12-4 to TRBJ2-7; perhaps TRBD1 as D (5 bases). This CDR3 has 14 residues. Trimming cost V 5 bases and J 1 base, with 12 bases left between them.

This chain connects TRBV7-2 to TRBJ2-2, with TRBD1 matching over 10 bases. This CDR3 is built from 15 residues. After removal of 8 bases from V and 2 bases from J, the junction contained 5 bases not matched to a gene. The germline CDR1 and CDR2 sequences are SGHTA and FQGNSA. In DNA form, the CDR3 reads TGTGCCAGCCGACGGGACAGGGGTAACACCGGGGAGCTGTTTTTT. Translating it yields CASRRDRGNTGELFF. Full variable domain (remainder filled in from reference TRBV7-2 and TRBJ2-2): GAGVSQSPSNKVTEKGKDVELRCDPISGHTALYWYRQSLGQGLEFLIYFQGNSAPDKSGLPSDRFSAERTGGSVSTLTIQRTQQEDSAVYLCASRRDRGNTGELFFGEGSRLTVL.

Points on this clonotype: One junction end disagrees with the germline gene, perhaps due to a read error. V gene TRBV12-3 or TRBV12-4 combines with J gene TRBJ2-4; TRBD1 aligns across 9 bases. The CDR3 spans 13 residues. DNA for the CDR3: TGTGCCAGCAGTTTACTTTTTGGACAGGGGTGGAACTTC. Its translation: CASSLLFGQGWNF.

The chain is built from TRBV2 and TRBJ2-1; the D gene could be TRBD1 or TRBD2 (5 bases each). The germline V gene encodes CDR1 SNHLY and CDR2 FYNNEI. V was shortened by 4 bases and J by 7 bases, with 8 bases between the two germline ends. The CDR3 spans 12 residues. This CDR3 is CASSGGGNEQFF. The CDR3, as DNA: TGTGCCAGCAGTGGTGGGGGAAATGAGCAGTTCTTC.

Of note for this clonotype: One end of the junction is discordant with germline, which a read error may explain. The rearrangement links TRBV7-2 to TRBJ1-3; D is undetermined. The CDR3 consists of 16 residues. Germline V lookup: CDR1 SGHTA, CDR2 FQGNSA. Here the CDR3 DNA reads TGTGCCAGCAGCTTAGTCGGCGGTAACTCTGCAAACACCATCTATTTT. Translation: CASSLVGGNSANTIYF.

This clonotype was seen many times. The chain is built from TRBV21-1 and TRBJ2-7; the DNA was not used to check the table's D call, TRBD1. TRBV21-1 is assigned pseudogene status. The CDR3 is 15 residues long. The CDR3 spells CASSRQEGVGYEQYF. The CDR3 coding sequence is TGTGCCAGCAGCAGACAGGAGGGTGTTGGCTACGAGCAGTACTTC.

J is TRBJ2-7 and V is TRBV3-1; TRBD2 agrees at 7 bases. The CDR3 has 14 amino acids. Germline lookup yields CDR1 LGHDT and CDR2 YNNKEL (reference sequence). Trimming took 4 bases from V and 3 from J; bases not matched to a gene: 6. CDR3 loop: CASSLASGGYEQYF. In nucleotides, the CDR3 is TGTGCCAGCAGCCTCGCGTCGGGGGGCTACGAGCAGTACTTC.